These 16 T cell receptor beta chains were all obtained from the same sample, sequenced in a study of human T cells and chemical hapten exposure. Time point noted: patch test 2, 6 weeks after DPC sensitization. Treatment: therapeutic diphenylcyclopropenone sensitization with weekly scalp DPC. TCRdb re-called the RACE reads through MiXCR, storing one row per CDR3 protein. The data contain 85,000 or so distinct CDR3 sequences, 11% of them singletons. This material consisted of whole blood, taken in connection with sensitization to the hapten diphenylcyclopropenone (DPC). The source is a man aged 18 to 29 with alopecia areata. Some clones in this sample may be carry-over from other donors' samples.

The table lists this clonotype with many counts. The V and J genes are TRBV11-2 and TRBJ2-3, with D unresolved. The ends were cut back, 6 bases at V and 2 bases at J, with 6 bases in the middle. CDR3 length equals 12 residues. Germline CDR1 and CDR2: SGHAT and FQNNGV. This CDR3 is CASRVSTDTQYF. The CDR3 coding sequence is TGTGCCAGCAGAGTATCCACAGATACGCAGTATTTT.

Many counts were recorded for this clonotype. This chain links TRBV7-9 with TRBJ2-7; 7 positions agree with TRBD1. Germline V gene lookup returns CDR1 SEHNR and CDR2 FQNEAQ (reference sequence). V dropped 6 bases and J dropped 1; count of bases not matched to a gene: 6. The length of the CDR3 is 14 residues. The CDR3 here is CASSQTGNSYEQYV. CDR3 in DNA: TGTGCCAGCAGTCAGACAGGGAATTCCTACGAGCAGTACGTC.

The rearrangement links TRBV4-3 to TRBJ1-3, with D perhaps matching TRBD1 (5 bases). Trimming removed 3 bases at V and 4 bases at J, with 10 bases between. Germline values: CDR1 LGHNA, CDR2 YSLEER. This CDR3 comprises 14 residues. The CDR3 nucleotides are TGCGCCAGCAGCCACGCAGGGAGGGGAAACACCATATATTTT. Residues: CASSHAGRGNTIYF.

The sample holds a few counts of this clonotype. The CDR3 coding sequence is TGTGCCAGCAGCTTAGGCGGACTGGTGCAGTTCTTC. Its translation is CASSLGGLVQFF. This chain uses TRBV11-2 with TRBJ2-1; a possible D gene is TRBD2 (5 bases). In germline, CDR1 is SGHAT, CDR2 FQNNGV. Trimming took 1 base from V and 12 from J, leaving 10 bases between them. The CDR3 covers 12 residues.

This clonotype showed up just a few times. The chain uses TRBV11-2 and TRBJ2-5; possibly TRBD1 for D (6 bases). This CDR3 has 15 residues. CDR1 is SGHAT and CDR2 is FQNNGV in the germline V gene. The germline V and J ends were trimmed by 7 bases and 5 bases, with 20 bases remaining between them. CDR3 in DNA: TGTGCCAGCAACCCAAGAACTGAGGGGGACGAGACCCAGTACTTC. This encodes CASNPRTEGDETQYF.

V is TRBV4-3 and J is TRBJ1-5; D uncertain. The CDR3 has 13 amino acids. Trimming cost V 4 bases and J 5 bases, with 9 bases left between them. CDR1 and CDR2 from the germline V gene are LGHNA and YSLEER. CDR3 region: CASSPHADQPQHF. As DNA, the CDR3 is TGCGCCAGCAGCCCCCACGCGGATCAGCCCCAGCATTTT.

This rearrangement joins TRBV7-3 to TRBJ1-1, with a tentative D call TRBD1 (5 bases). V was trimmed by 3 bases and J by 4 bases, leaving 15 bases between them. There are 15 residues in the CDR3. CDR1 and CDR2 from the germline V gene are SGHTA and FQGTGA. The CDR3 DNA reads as TGTGCCAGCAGCTTCAACCTAGGGGAGATCACTGAAGCTTTCTTT. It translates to CASSFNLGEITEAFF.

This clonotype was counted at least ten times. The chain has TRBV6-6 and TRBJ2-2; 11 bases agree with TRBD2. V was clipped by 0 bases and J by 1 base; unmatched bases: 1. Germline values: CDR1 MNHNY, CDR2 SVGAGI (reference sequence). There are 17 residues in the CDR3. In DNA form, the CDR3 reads TGTGCCAGCAGTTACTCCGGACTAGCGGGGAACACCGGGGAGCTGTTTTTT. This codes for CASSYSGLAGNTGELFF.

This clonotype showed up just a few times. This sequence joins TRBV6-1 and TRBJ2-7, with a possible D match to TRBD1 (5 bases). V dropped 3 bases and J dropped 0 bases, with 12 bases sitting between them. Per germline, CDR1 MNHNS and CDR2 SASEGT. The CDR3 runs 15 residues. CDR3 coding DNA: TGTGCCAGCAGTGATCTTCCCGACAGCTCCTACGAGCAGTACGTC. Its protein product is CASSDLPDSSYEQYV.

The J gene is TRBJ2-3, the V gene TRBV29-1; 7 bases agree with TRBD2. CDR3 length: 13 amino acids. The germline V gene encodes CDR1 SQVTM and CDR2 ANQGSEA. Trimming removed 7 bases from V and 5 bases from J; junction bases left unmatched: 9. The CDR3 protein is CSASGERGDTQYF. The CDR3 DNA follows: TGCAGCGCAAGCGGGGAACGAGGAGATACGCAGTATTTT.

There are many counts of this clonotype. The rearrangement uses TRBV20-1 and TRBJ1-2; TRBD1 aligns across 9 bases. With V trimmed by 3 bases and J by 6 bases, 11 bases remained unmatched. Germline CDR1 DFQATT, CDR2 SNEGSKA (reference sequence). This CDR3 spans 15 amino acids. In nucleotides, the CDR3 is TGCAGTGCTAGCGGCCGATGGGGACAGGGAGATGGCTACACCTTC. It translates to CSASGRWGQGDGYTF.

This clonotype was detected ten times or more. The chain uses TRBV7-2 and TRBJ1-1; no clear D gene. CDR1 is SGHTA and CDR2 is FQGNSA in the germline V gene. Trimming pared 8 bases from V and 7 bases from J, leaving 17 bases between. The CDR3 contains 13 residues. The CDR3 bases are TGTGCCAGCGCGGGCCAGTACTTTGGTGAAGCTTTCTTT. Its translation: CASAGQYFGEAFF. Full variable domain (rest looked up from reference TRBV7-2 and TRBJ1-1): GAGVSQSPSNKVTEKGKDVELRCDPISGHTALYWYRQSLGQGLEFLIYFQGNSAPDKSGLPSDRFSAERTGGSVSTLTIQRTQQEDSAVYLCASAGQYFGEAFFGQGTRLTVV.

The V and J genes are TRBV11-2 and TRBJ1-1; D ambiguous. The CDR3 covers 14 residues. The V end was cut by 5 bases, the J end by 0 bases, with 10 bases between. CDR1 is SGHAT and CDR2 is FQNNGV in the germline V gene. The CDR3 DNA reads TGTGCCAGCAGCACCCGGTTACTGAACACTGAAGCTTTCTTT. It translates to CASSTRLLNTEAFF. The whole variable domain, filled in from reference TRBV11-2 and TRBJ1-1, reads EAGVAQSPRYKIIEKRQSVAFWCNPISGHATLYWYQQILGQGPKLLIQFQNNGVVDDSQLPKDRFSAERLKGVDSTLKIQPAKLEDSAVYLCASSTRLLNTEAFFGQGTRLTVV.

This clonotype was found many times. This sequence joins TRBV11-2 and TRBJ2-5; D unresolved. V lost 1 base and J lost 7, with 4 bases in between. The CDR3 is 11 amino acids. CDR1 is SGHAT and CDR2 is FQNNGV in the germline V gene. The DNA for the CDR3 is TGTGCCAGCAGCTTAGTGTTGACCCAGTACTTC. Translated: CASSLVLTQYF.

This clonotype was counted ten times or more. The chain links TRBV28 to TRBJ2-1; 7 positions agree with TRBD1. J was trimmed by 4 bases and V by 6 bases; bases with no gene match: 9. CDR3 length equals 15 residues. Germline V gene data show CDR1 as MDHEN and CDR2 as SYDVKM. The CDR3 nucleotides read TGTGCCAGCAGCCTAGAGGGGGCTCGATACAATGAGCAGTTCTTC. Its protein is CASSLEGARYNEQFF.

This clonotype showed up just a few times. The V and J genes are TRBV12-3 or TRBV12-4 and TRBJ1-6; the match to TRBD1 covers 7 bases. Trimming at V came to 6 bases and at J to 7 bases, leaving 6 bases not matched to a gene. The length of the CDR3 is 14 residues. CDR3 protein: CASRKMTGNSPLHF. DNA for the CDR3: TGTGCCAGCAGAAAGATGACAGGGAATTCACCCCTCCACTTT.